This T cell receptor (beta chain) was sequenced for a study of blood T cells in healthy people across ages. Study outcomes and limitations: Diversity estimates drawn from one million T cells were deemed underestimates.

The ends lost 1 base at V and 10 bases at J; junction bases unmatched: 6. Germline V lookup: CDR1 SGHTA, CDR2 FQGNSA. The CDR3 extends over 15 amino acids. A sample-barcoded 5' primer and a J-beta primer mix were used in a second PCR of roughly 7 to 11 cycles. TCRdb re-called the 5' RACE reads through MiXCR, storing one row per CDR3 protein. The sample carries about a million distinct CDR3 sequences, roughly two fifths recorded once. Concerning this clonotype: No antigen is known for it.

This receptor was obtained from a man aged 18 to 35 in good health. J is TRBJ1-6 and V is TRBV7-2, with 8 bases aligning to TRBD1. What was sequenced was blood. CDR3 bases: TGTGCCAGCAGCTTAGTCCAGGGGGCAGGGTCACCCCTCCACTTT. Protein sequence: CASSLVQGAGSPLHF.